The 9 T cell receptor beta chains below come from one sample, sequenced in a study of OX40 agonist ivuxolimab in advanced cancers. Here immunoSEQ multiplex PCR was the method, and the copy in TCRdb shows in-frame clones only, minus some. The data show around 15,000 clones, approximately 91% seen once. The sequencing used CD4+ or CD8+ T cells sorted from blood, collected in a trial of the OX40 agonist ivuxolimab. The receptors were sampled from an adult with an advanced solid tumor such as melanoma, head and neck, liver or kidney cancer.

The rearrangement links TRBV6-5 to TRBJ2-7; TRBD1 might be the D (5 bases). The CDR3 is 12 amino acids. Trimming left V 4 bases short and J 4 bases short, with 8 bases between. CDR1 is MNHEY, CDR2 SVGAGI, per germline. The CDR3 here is CASSFQGYEQYF. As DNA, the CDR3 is TGTGCCAGCAGTTTTCAGGGTTACGAGCAGTACTTC.

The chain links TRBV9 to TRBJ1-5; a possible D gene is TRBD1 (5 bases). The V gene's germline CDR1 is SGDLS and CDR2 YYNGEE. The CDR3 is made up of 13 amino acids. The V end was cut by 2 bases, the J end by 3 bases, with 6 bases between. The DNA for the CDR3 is TGTGCCAGCAGCGTGGGACTCAATCAGCCCCAGCATTTT. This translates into CASSVGLNQPQHF.

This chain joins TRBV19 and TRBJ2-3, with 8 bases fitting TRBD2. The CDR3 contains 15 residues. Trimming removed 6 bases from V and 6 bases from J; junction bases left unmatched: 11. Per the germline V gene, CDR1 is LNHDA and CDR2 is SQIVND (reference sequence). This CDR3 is CASSTGGLAGDTQYF. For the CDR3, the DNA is TGTGCCAGTAGCACTGGGGGGCTAGCGGGTGATACGCAGTATTTT.

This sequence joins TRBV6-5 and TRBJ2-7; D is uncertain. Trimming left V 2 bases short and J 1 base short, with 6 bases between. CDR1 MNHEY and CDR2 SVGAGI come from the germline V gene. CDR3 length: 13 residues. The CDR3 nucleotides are TGTGCCAGCAGTTACCCTAATTCCTACGAGCAGTACTTC. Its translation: CASSYPNSYEQYF.

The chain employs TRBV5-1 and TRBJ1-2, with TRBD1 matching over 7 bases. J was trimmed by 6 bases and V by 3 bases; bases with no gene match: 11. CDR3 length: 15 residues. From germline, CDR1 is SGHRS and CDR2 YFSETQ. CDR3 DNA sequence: TGCGCCAGCAGCTCGCGACAGGGACTACCTAATGGCTACACCTTC. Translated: CASSSRQGLPNGYTF.

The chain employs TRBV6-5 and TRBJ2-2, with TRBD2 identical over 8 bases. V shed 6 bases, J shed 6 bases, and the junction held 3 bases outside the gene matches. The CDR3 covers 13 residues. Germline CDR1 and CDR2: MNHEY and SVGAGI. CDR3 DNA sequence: TGTGCCAGCAGCGGGAGGGCCTCCGGGGAGCTGTTTTTT. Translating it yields CASSGRASGELFF.

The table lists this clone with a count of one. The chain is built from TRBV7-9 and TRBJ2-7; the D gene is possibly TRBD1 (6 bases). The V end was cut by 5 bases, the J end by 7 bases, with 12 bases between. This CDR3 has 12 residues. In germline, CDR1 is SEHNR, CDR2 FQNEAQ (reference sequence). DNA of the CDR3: TGTGCCAGCAGCCGACCCGGGACAGAGCAGTACTTC. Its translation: CASSRPGTEQYF.

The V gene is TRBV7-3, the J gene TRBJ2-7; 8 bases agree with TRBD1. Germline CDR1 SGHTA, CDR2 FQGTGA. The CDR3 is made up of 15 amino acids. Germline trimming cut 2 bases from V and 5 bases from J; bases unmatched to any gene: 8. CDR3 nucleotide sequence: TGTGCCAGCAGCTTATCCGGGGACAGGAGAAACGAGCAGTACTTC. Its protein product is CASSLSGDRRNEQYF.

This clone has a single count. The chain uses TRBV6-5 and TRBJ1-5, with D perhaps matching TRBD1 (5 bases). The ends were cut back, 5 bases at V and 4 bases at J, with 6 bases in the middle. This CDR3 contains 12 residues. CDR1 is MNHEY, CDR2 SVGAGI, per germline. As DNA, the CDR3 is TGTGCCAGCAGTACAGGAAATCAGCCCCAGCATTTT. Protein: CASSTGNQPQHF.